These 7 T cell receptor beta chains share one sample of origin, sequenced in a study of cytomegalovirus exposure and HLA in healthy donors (dated by TCRdb to the late 2010s). The library was built by means of the immunoSEQ multiplex PCR assay. The multiplex PCR relied on a mix of 60 forward primers for TCR Vbeta segments and 13 reverse primers for TCR Jbeta segments. Held by TCRdb, this immuneACCESS table contains in-frame sequences only and omits some clones. Under half of the omission traces to an unresolved V gene where checked; the cause of the rest is unknown. This sample holds some 150,000 clones; over 60% were observed only once. Together, the top ten hold around 2.2% of the sample. The sequenced sample consisted of PBMCs. The receptors come from a man aged 40-49 years in good health and CMV-seronegative.

Of note for this clone: At the DNA level, this CDR3 is encoded by other sequences in the same sample as well. V is TRBV4-1 and J is TRBJ1-2; a weak D match, TRBD1 (6 bases). V was shortened by 2 bases and J by 5 bases, with 12 bases between the two germline ends. The CDR3 covers 14 residues. Germline CDR1 and CDR2: MGHRA and YSYEKL. CDR3 region: CASSQSGQGYGYTF. In DNA, the CDR3 is TGCGCCAGCAGCCAAAGTGGGCAGGGGTATGGCTACACCTTC.

The CDR3 region is CASSPSPGQGLETQYF. DNA for the CDR3: TGCGCCAGCAGCCCCTCACCGGGACAGGGGTTGGAGACCCAGTACTTC. The chain carries TRBV4-1 and TRBJ2-5; 10 nucleotides match TRBD1. Germline assignment: CDR1 MGHRA and CDR2 YSYEKL. The CDR3 is 16 residues long. With 4 bases clipped from V and 5 bases from J, the junction kept 10 bases outside the gene matches.

The genes are TRBV6-4 and TRBJ2-1; 9 positions match TRBD2. Germline V gene data show CDR1 as MRHNA and CDR2 as SNTAGT. Germline trimming cut 2 bases from V and 12 bases from J; bases unmatched to any gene: 11. The CDR3 spans 15 residues. The CDR3 here is CASSDRGSGSMVQFF. CDR3 sequence (DNA): TGTGCCAGCAGTGACCGTGGTAGCGGGAGTATGGTGCAGTTCTTC.

This clone was counted once. This chain links TRBV30 with TRBJ2-7; D possibly corresponds to TRBD2 (5 bases). The V gene's germline CDR1 is GTSNPN and CDR2 SVGIG (reference sequence). The V end lost 2 bases, the J end lost 2 bases, and 7 bases lay between the germline ends. This CDR3 region has 12 residues. The CDR3 DNA sequence: TGTGCCTGGAGTCGGGATACCTACGAGCAGTACTTC. Amino acids: CAWSRDTYEQYF.

This chain links TRBV5-4 with TRBJ2-3; D unclear. V was shortened by 0 bases and J by 3 bases, with 11 bases between the two germline ends. This CDR3 contains 15 residues. Germline CDR1 and CDR2: SGHNT and YYREEE (reference sequence). CDR3 DNA: TGTGCCAGCAGCTTGGAATCTTCTAGAACAGATACGCAGTATTTT. Protein sequence: CASSLESSRTDTQYF.

The rearrangement links TRBV7-8 to TRBJ2-7; 10 nucleotides align to TRBD2. CDR1 is SGHVS, CDR2 FQNEAQ, per germline. The CDR3 totals 15 residues. J lost 4 bases, V lost 5 bases, and 8 bases had no gene match. In DNA, the CDR3 is TGTGCCAGCAGCATATTAGCGGGAGGCTTTTACGAGCAGTACTTC. Translation gives CASSILAGGFYEQYF.

V is TRBV6-4 and J is TRBJ2-3; 9 positions agree with TRBD1. V was clipped by 6 bases and J by 4 bases; unmatched bases: 11. This CDR3 spans 16 amino acids. From germline, CDR1 is MRHNA and CDR2 SNTAGT. The CDR3 nucleotides are TGTGCCAGCAGCGACGGGACAGGGAATATTCCAGATACGCAGTATTTT. This encodes CASSDGTGNIPDTQYF.